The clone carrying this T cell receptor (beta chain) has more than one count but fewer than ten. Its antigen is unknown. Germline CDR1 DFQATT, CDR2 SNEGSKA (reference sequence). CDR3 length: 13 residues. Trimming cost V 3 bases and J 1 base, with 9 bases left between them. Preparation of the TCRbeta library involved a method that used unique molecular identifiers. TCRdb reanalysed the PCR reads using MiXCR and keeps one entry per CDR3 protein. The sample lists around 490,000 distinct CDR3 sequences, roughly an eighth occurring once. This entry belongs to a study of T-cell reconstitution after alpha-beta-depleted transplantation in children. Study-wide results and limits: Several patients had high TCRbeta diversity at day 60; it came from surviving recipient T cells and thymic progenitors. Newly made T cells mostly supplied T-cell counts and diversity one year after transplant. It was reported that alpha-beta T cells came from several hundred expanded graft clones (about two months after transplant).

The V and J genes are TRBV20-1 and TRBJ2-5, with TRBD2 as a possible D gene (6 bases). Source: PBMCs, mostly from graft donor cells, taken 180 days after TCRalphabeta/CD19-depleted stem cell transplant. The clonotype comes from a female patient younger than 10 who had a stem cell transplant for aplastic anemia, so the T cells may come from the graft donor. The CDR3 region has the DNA TGCAGTGCTAGGGGGGGACTCCAAGAGACCCAGTACTTC. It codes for CSARGGLQETQYF.